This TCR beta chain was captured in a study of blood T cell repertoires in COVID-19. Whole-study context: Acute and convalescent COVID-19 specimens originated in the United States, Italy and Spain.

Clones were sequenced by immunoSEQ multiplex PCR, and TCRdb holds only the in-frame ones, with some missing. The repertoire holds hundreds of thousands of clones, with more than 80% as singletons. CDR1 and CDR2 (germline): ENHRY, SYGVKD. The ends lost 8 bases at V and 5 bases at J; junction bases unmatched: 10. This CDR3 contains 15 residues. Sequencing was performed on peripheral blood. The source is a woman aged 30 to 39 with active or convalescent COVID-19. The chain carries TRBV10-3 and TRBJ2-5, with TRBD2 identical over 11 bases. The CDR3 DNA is TGTGCCATCCCGGGGCTAGCGGGGGGTAGGGAGACCCAGTACTTC. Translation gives CAIPGLAGGRETQYF.